This T cell receptor beta chain came from a study of blood T cell repertoires in COVID-19. About the study: The study drew acute and convalescent COVID-19 samples from the United States, Italy and Spain. Sources were T cells, B-cell-depleted T cells, or PBMCs; the material itself was cDNA or gDNA.

The J segment lost 7 bases and the V segment lost 6 bases, leaving 8 bases of the junction unmatched. CDR3 size: 15 residues. CDR1 is SGHTA, CDR2 FQGTGA, per germline. Clones were sequenced by immunoSEQ multiplex PCR, and TCRdb holds only the in-frame ones, with some missing. The sample contains some 220,000 clones, 84% of which appear only once. This clonotype was sampled from a man between 45 and 60 years old with acute or convalescent COVID-19. V usage is TRBV7-3 and J usage is TRBJ2-1, with 11 bases identical to TRBD2. What was sequenced was peripheral blood. CDR3 protein: CASSTGTSGMNEQFF. DNA for the CDR3: TGTGCCAGCAGTACCGGGACTAGCGGAATGAATGAGCAGTTCTTC.